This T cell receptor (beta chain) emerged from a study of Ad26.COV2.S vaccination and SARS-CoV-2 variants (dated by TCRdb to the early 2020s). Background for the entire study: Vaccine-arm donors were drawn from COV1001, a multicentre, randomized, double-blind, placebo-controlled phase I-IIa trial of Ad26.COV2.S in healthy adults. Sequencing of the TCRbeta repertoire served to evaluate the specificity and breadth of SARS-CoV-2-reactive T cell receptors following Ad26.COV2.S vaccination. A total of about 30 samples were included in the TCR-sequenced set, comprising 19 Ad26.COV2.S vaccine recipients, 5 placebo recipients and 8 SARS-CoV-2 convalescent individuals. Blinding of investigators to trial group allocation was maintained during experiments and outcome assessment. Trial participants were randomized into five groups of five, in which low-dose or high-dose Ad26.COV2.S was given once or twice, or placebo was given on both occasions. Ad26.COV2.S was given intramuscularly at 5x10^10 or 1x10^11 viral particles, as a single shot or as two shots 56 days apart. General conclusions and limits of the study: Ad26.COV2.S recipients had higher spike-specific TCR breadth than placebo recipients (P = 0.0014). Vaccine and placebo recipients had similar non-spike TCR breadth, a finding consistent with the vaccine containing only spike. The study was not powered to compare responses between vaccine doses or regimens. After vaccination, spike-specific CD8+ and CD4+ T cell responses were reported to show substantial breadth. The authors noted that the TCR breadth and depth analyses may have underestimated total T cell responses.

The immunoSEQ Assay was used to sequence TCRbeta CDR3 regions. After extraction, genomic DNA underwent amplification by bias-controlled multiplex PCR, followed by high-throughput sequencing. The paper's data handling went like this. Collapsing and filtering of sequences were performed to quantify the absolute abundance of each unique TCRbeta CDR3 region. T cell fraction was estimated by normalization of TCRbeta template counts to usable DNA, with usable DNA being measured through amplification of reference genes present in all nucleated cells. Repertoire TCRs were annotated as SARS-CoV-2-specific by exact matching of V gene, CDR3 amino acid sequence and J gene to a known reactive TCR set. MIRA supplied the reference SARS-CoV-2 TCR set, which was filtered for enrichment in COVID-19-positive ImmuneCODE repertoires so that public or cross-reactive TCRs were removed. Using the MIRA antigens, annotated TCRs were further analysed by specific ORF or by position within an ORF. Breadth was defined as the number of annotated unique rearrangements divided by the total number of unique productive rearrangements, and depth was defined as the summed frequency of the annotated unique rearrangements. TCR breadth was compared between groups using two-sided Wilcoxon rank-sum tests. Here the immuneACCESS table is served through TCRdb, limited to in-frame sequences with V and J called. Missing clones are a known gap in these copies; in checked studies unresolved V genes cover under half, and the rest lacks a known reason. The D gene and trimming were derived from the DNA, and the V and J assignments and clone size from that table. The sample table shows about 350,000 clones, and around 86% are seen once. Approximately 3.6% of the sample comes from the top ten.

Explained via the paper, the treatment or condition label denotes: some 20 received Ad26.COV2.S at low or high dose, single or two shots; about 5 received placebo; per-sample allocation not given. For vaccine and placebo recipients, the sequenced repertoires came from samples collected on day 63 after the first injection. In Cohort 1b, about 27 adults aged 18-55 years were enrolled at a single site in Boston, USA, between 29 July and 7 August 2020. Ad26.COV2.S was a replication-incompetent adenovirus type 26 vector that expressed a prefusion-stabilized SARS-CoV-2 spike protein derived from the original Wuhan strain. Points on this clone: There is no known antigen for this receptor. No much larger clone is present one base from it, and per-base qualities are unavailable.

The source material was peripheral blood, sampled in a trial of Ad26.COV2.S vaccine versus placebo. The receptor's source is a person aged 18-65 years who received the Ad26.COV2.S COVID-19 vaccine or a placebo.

This receptor has the CDR3 CAITPGQTNEQFF. The DNA sequence is as follows: TGTGCCATCACTCCGGGACAGACAAATGAGCAGTTCTTC. The chain is made from TRBV10-3 and TRBJ2-1; the central 7 bases match TRBD1. The CDR3, cysteine through phenylalanine, is 13 amino acids long. CDR3 DNA is the only sequence kept; it has 39 bases, read in frame from the first base. V has 7 bases trimmed and J has 7 bases trimmed; junction bases matching no gene number 7. According to the germline V gene, CDR1 reads ENHRY and CDR2 reads SYGVKD.